The T cell receptor beta chain described here comes from a study of blood T cell repertoires in COVID-19. Study at large: COVID-19 samples from acute and convalescent phases originated in the United States, Italy and Spain.

In the authors' methods: Reference gene primer amplification gave estimated nucleated cell counts. TCRdb keeps only in-frame clones here, not all; method: immunoSEQ multiplex PCR. D and trimming come from the DNA, and the V and J calls and clone size come from that table. Of more than 95,000 clones in the sample, around 81% were seen once. Per the germline V gene, CDR1 is KGHDR and CDR2 is SFDVKD. The V end was cut by 5 bases, the J end by 4 bases, with 12 bases between. The CDR3 is 14 residues long. Sequences were obtained from peripheral blood. The V call is TRBV24-1, the J call TRBJ2-3; perhaps TRBD2 as D (6 bases). This sequence was found in an elderly man with acute or convalescent COVID-19. CDR3 region: CATSGSGEADTQYF. The CDR3 DNA is TGTGCCACCAGTGGGTCGGGAGAAGCAGATACGCAGTATTTT.